Listed here is a single TCR beta chain. Which antigen it targets is not known. No much larger clone is present one base from it, and per-base qualities are unavailable. The cohort comprised some 680 healthy bone marrow donors. All cohort members were sampled while nominally healthy, although unrecorded immune exposures were likely present. The donor was CMV seropositive and was included in the group of some 290 seropositive cohort members. Every donor gave a peripheral blood sample, and the peripheral blood mononuclear cells from that sample were used for TCR beta sequencing. The Qiagen DNeasy Blood Extraction Kit was used to extract genomic DNA from the blood cell samples. This specimen belongs to a study of cytomegalovirus exposure and HLA in healthy donors (dated by TCRdb to the late 2010s). Describing the broader study: According to an earlier analysis of a few hundred of the donors, 200 million or so T cells yielded roughly 110 million unique TCR beta sequences and more than 250 Gb of sequence data. High-throughput TCR immunosequencing, statistical association of individual TCRs with disease status, and machine learning were combined to predict cytomegalovirus infection status. Roughly 300 gigabases of sequencing data and around 87 million unique TCR sequences were included in an early release covering roughly 600 HLA-typed donors. Typing coverage varied by locus: roughly 629-640 donors for A, B, C, DRB1 and DQB1; roughly 500 for DQA1; about 570 for DPA1; approximately 470 for DPB1. Four to six DR-DQ haplotypes were handled as single units for association and clustering, since linkage in the cohort was strong. The genetic ancestry cluster associated with self-reported Caucasian donors included roughly 84% of the approximately 400 genotyped donors. A later genetic analysis took genome-wide SNP genotypes for about 55% of the 666 donors and used that subset as a discovery cohort. Rather than using new phenotypic data, the later analysis identified candidate immune exposures from TCR beta sequences and from how often those sequences occurred across donors. Alongside the repertoire data, information on donor age, sex, ethnicity and CMV serostatus was compiled. HLA typing included class I and class II loci at four-digit resolution. On average, about 240,000 unique TCR beta nucleotide sequences were sequenced per donor among fewer than 500 genotyped donors of the cohort, with 15% to 20% of those sequences being non-productive. All discovery cohort repertoires had been generated using a single sequencing platform. The aim of the study was to test whether cataloging public T cell receptors could identify signatures of past pathogen exposure. A later analysis re-examined previously published TCR beta repertoires from hundreds of donors and added high-resolution HLA genotyping to investigate patterns of TCR occurrence. Using immunosequencing, the study profiled T cell repertoires from approximately 700 subjects and related those repertoires to cytomegalovirus serostatus. An earlier analysis of 587 of the donors applied high-throughput TCR beta sequencing to assess whether each TCR beta V gene segment acted as functional or pseudogenic. Along with the roughly 710-subject first cohort, a separate validation cohort of over a hundred different subjects was used.

The library came from the immunoSEQ multiplex PCR assay. For the multiplex PCR, a mixture combining 60 forward primers for TCR Vbeta segments and 13 reverse primers for TCR Jbeta segments was used. The CDR3 region of rearranged TCR beta genes was amplified from genomic DNA by a multiplex PCR assay. On the Illumina HiSeq System, the amplified TCR beta libraries were sequenced as 87-base-pair reads. The original pipeline was this. In a later analysis, some 80 million unique TCR beta chains were counted across the 500 to 850 repertoires, and approximately 11 million of these chains were shared by at least two donors. Raw reads were error-corrected and collapsed into unique sequences by a nearest-neighbor algorithm in which closely related sequences were merged to remove PCR and sequencing errors. To assign V, D and J gene segments, CDR3 sequences were aligned to IMGT reference sequences. Each retained sequence needed at least a six-nucleotide match to both a V gene segment and a J gene segment. A rearrangement counted as productive if the CDR3 had no stop codons and remained in frame with V and J, and every other rearrangement counted as non-productive. Following IMGT convention, CDR3 was defined as the stretch from the second conserved V-encoded cysteine up to the conserved J-encoded phenylalanine. Sequences without an unambiguous match to a single V gene segment were excluded from the earlier analysis of over 500 of the donors. An earlier analysis of several hundred of the donors called V segments functional above 56.7% productive rearrangements and segregating when the between-donor standard deviation exceeded 5%. To diagnose cytomegalovirus status from the catalog of TCR beta chain sequences, a statistical classification framework was built. A later analysis assigned V and J genes by comparing TCR nucleotide sequences with IMGT/GENE-DB human TR gene sequences. A later analysis assigned CDR3 sequences and most-parsimonious VDJ recombination scenarios with the TCRdist pipeline. In a later analysis, each TCR beta chain was defined by its CDR3 amino acid sequence together with its V-gene family, and reads without a unique V-gene family were excluded. In a later analysis, some 600 highly shared, low-generation-probability nucleotide sequences were removed to address suspected cross-contamination and a sequencing artifact. For each public chain, a later analysis derived a clonal expansion index from normalized ranks of inferred template counts within each repertoire. In a later analysis, generation probabilities were computed using a VDJ recombination model fitted to out-of-frame rearrangements, and the results were checked against IGoR. In a later analysis, hypergeometric tests were used to score TCR-TCR, TCR-HLA and TCR-CMV co-occurrence, with a repertoire-size bias correction applied to TCR pairs. False discovery rates were estimated in a later analysis by permuting HLA or CMV assignments 20 times. In a later analysis, co-occurring TCRs were grouped using DBSCAN, with TCRdist sequence similarity added in when clustering inside HLA-allele-positive subsets. Repertoires with fewer than 30,000 or more than 120,000 public chains were left out of co-occurrence clustering, as were four to six repertoires with anomalous nucleotide sharing. The clones in this table, taken by TCRdb from immuneACCESS, are in-frame only. Not every clone is retained; where verified, under half of the shortfall comes from an unresolved V gene, and the cause of the rest is unknown. V and J calls and clone size follow that table, whereas D and trimming were derived from the DNA. The sample table shows around 160,000 clones, and approximately 80% are seen once. The ten largest clones add up to about 13% of the sample.

What the research found in general, with its limitations: A later genetic analysis reported fewer N-insertions in productive TCRs among donors in an Asian-associated ancestry cluster than the roughly 700-donor mean. An earlier analysis of approximately 570 of the donors showed that most TCR beta V segments appeared in productive rearrangements either about 90% or about 30% of the time, which broadly matched IMGT annotations. The sequencing pipeline was judged likely to have produced a cluster of highly shared sequence variants as a technical artifact. Cytomegalovirus status was reported to be diagnosed by the classifier with high specificity and sensitivity in both the original and validation cohorts. Compared with equally common non-associated chains, HLA-associated TCR beta chains in a later analysis were more clonally expanded and had lower generation probabilities. Because HLA typing was unavailable for some donors at each locus, only the typed subset was used in association tests. Three of the identified cytomegalovirus-associated TCR beta chains were confirmed in vitro to be specific for cytomegalovirus antigens. V-gene and J-gene trimming of TCR beta chains was associated with a missense DCLRE1C variant in a later genetic analysis, and the association was replicated in an independent cohort. Because counts were too low, around 17 rarely observed V segments, including chromosome 9 orphons, were left out of the earlier analysis of some 640 of the donors. It was suggested by the authors that the approach could potentially be generalized to other disease states and immunological phenotypes. A later analysis associated about 17,000 TCR beta sequences with specific HLA alleles at a false discovery rate of 0.05. In a later analysis, most CMV-associated TCR beta chains were found to appear HLA-restricted, with HLA associations seemingly driven largely by CMV exposure. When HLA alleles, especially DR and DQ, strongly co-occurred, attributing TCR associations to individual alleles was difficult. The study listed 150 to 200 TCR beta chains as associated with cytomegalovirus. In a later analysis, several top co-occurrence clusters were reported to appear linked to parvovirus B19, influenza, CMV and Epstein-Barr virus. Across donors, most TCR sequences were observed very rarely, whereas some public TCRs were present in many individuals. Roughly uniform sequencing depth across donors was assumed in presence/absence analyses, although this assumption may not hold. A further reported finding was that TCR beta sequences accurately predicted the HLA-A and HLA-B alleles for most subjects in the first cohort. A later analysis found that TCR association rates varied across HLA loci, with DRB1 alleles showing the most associated TCRs and HLA-C alleles the fewest. Because the 87-base-pair reads could not distinguish some IMGT-functional V segments, including TRBV6-2 and TRBV6-3, those segments were excluded. Correlated functional status among segregating V segments might reflect linkage disequilibrium, but an unknown experimental factor could not be ruled out. The cohort was sequenced for TCR beta chains only, and without alpha or paired-chain data the features that could be detected were limited. The only immune exposure information available for the cohort was CMV serostatus.

V is clipped by 2 bases and J by 3 bases, and the sequence between their germline boundaries is 10 bases long. Based on the germline V gene, the CDR1 and CDR2 sequences are MNHNS and SASEGT. The CDR3 holds 14 amino acids from the cysteine to the phenylalanine. Of all the DNA, just the CDR3 is kept, 42 bases in frame from base 1. The TCR was taken from a man between 35 and 55 years old in good health and CMV-seropositive. The chain couples TRBV6-1 to TRBJ1-1; no D gene is confidently identified. Sample: PBMCs. The DNA sequence is as follows: TGTGCCAGCAGTGAAAAGTTCCGGGACACTGAAGCTTTCTTT. Its translation is CASSEKFRDTEAFF.